In this sample, the clone carrying this T cell receptor (beta chain) turned up a few times. What it binds is unknown. A much larger clonotype is one base distant, so this may be a read error. This entry belongs to a study of tumor and adjacent non-tumor tissue in lung cancer. About the study: Patients comprised 12 adenocarcinoma, a couple of squamous cell carcinoma and 1 small cell lung cancer. Samples averaged roughly 4.3 million productive TCRbeta reads each.

RNA was extracted from bulk tissue without any cell sorting. Study-level points and caveats: Tumor tissue had significantly higher TCR diversity than normal lung. In normal lung, the top 100 clones were significantly more dominant than in tumor.

Three rounds of nested PCR, following a modified ARM-PCR protocol, produced the TCRbeta library. Using its own MiXCR run on the multiplex PCR reads, TCRdb lists one record per CDR3 protein. The table shows 70,000 to 80,000 distinct CDR3 sequences, with roughly two thirds occurring only once. The sample consisted of lung tumor tissue. This TCR was sampled from a woman in her thirties or forties with non-small cell lung cancer.

The CDR3 nucleotides are TGTGTCAGCAGCTTAAAGGACTACGAGCAGTACTTC. Translating gives CVSSLKDYEQYF. The rearrangement joins TRBV7-8 to TRBJ2-7; D is unresolved. Germline V gene lookup returns CDR1 SGHVS and CDR2 FQNEAQ. CDR3 length equals 12 residues.